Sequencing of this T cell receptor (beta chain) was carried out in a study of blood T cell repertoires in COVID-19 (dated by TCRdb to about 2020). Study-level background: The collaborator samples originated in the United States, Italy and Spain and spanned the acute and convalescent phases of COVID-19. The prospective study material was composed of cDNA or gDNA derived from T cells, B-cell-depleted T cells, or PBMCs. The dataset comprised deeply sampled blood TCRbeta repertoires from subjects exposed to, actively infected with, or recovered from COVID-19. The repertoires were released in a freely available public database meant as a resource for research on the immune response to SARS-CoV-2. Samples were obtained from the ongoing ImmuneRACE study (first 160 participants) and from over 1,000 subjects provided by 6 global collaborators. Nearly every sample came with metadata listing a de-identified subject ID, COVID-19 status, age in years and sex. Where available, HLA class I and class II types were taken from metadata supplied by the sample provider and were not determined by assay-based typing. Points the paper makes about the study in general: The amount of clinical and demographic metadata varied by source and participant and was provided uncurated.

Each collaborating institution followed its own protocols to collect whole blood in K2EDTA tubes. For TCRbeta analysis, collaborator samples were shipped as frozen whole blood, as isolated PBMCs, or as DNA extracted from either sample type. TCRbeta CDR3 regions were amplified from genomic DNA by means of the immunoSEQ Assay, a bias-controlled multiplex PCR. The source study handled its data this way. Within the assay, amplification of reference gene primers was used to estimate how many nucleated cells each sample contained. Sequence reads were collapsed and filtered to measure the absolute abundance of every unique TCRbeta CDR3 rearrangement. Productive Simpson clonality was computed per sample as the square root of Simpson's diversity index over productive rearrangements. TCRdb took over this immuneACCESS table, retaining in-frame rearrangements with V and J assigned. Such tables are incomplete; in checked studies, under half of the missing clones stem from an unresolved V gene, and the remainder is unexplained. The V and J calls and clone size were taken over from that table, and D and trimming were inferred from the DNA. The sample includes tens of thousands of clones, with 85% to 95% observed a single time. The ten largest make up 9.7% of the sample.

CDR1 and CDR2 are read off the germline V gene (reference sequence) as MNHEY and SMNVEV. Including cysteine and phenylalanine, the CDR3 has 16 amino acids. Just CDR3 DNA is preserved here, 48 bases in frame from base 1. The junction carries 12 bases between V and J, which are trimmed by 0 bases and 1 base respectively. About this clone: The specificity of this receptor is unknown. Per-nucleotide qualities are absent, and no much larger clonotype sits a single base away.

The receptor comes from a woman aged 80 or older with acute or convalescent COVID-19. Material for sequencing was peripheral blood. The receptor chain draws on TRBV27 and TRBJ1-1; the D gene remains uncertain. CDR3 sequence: CASSLSAIQKNTEAFF. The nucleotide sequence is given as TGTGCCAGCAGTTTATCTGCAATACAGAAGAACACTGAAGCTTTCTTT.